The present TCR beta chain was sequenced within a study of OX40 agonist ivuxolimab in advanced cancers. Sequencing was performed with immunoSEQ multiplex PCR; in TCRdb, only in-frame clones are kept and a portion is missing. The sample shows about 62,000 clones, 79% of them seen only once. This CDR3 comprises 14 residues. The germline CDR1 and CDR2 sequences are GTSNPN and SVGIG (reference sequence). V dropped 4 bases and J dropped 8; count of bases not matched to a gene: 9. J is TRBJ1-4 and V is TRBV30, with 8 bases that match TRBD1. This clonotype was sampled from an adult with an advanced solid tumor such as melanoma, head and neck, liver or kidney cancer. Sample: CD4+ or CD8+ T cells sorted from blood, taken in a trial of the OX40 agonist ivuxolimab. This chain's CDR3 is CAWNDRGGGEKLFF. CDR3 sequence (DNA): TGTGCCTGGAATGACAGGGGCGGGGGGGAAAAACTGTTTTTT.